Here is one T cell receptor beta chain with its context. V dropped 4 bases and J dropped 1 base, with 17 bases sitting between them. Germline loops: CDR1 MGHDK, CDR2 SYGVNS. The CDR3 is 17 residues long. In the naive CD8 group, cells lacked CD45RO and were positively selected for CCR7, so terminally differentiated effector memory CD45RA+ cells were left out. These data are taken from a study of shared clonotypes between healthy human individuals. Method: immunoSEQ multiplex PCR; TCRdb's copy keeps in-frame clones and lacks some. In the table there are around 2,000,000 clones, roughly 95% of which are singletons.

Sequenced: naive CD8+ T cells sorted from blood. This receptor was taken from a man aged 18 to 35 in good health. The chain has TRBV25-1 and TRBJ1-5, with unresolved D. Here the CDR3 reads CASSVLPKVGSNQPQHF. CDR3 nucleotides: TGTGCCAGCAGTGTTCTTCCGAAGGTCGGCAGCAATCAGCCCCAGCATTTT.